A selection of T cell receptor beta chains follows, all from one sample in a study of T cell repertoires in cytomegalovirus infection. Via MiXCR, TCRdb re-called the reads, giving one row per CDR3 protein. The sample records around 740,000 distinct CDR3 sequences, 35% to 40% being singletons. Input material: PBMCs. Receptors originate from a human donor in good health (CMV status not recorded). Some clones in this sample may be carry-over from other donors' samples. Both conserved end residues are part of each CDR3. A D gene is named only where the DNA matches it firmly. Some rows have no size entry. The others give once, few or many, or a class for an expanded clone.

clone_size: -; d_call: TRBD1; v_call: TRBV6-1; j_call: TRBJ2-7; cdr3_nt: TGTGCCAGCAGGAGGGACGGGACAGGGAAACCCGAGCAGTACTTC; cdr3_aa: CASRRDGTGKPEQYF
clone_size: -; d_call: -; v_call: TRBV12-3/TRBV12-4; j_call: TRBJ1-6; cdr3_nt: TGTGCCAGCAGTAGCGGGGGGCCAAATTCACCCCTCCACTTT; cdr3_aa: CASSSGGPNSPLHF
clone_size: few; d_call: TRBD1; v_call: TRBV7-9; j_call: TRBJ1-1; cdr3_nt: TGTGCCAGCAGCGATTGGACAGGAAACCGGGTGGCTTTCTTT; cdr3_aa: CASSDWTGNRVAFF
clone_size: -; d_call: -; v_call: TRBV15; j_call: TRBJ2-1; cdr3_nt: TGTGCCACCAGCAGAGGGACTAACAATGAGCAGTTCTTC; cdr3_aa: CATSRGTNNEQFF
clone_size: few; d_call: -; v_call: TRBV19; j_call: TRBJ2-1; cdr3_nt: TGTGCCAGTAGTATCCGCTACCGGGTCCCTCACATAGCCAATGAGCAGTTCTTC; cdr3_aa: CASSIRYRVPHIANEQFF
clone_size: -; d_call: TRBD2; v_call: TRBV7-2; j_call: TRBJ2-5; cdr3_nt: TGTGCCAGCAGCCAACCGGTGGAGCGGGAGTGGCGAGAGACCCAGTACTTC; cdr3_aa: CASSQPVEREWRETQYF
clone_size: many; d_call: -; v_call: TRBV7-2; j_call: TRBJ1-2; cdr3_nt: TGTGCCAGCAGCTTAGACATTACTAACTATGGCTACACCTTC; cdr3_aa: CASSLDITNYGYTF
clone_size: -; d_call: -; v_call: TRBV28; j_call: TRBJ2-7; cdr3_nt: TGTGCCAGCAATTCGTTCGCGGGGGCGGCCTACGAGCAGTACTTC; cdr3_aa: CASNSFAGAAYEQYF
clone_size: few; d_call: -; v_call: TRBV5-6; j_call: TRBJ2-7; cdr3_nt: TGTGCCAGCAGCTTGGAGGGGATACTCTACGAGCAGTACTTC; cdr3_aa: CASSLEGILYEQYF
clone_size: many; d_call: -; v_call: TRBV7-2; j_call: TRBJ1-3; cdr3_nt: TGTGCCAGCAGCTTGGGAACATATGGAAACACCATATATTTT; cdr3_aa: CASSLGTYGNTIYF
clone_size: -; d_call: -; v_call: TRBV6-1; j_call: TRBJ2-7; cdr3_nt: TGTGCCAGCAGTTATTTTACCGAGCAGTACTTC; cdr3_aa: CASSYFTEQYF
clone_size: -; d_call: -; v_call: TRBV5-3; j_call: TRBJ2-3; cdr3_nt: TGTGCCGGATGTCGACTAGGGGCAGATACGCAGTATTTT; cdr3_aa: CAGCRLGADTQYF
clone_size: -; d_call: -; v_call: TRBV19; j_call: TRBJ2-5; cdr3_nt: TGTGCCAGTAGACGGGGGGCTGCGGAGACCCAGTACTTC; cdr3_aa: CASRRGAAETQYF
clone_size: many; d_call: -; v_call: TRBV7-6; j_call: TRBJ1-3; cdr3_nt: TGTGCCAGCAGCCGACCCGGAAACACCATATATTTT; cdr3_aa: CASSRPGNTIYF
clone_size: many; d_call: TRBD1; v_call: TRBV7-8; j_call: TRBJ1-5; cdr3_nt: TGTGCCAGCAGCGGCGACAGGGCCAATCAGCCCCAGCATTTT; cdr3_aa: CASSGDRANQPQHF
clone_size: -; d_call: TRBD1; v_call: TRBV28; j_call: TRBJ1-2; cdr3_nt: TGTGCCAGCAGTTATACCCTGAGGGACAGGGAAAACTATGGCTACACCTTC; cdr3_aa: CASSYTLRDRENYGYTF
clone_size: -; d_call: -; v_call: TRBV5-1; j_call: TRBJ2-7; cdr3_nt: TGCGCCAGCAGCTTGGACCTTAGCGAGGCCTACGAGCAGTACTTC; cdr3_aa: CASSLDLSEAYEQYF
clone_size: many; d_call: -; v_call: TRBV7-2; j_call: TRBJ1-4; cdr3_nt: TGTGCCAGCAGCGCTCATTGGACTAATGAAAAACTGTTTTTT; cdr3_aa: CASSAHWTNEKLFF
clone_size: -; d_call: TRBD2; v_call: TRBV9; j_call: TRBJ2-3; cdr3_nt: TGTGCCAGCAGCCCTCGACTAGCGGGGGGGCTAGATACGCAGTATTTT; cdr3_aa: CASSPRLAGGLDTQYF
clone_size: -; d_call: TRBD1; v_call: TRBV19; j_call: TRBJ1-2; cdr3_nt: TGTGCCAGTAGTATGTTGGGACAGGATTGCTACACCTTC; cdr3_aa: CASSMLGQDCYTF
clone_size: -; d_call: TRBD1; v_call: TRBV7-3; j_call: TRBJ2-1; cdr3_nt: TGTGCCAGCAGCTGGACAGGGGAAAATGAGCAGTTCTTC; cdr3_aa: CASSWTGENEQFF
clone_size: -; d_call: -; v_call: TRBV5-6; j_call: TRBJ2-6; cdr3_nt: TGTGCCAGCAGCATCCACGGGGCTGGGGCCAACGTCCTGACTTTC; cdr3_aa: CASSIHGAGANVLTF
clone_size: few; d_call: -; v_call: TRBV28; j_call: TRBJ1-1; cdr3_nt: TGTGCCAGCAGTGAGTTAACGGGGCTGAACACTGAAGCTTTCTTT; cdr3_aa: CASSELTGLNTEAFF
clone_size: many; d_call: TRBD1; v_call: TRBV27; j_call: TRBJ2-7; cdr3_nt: TGTGCCAGCAGTAAAGCCGGGACAGCCGCCTACGAGCAGTACTTC; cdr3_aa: CASSKAGTAAYEQYF
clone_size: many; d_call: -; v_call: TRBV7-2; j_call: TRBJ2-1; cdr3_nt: TGTGCCAGCAGCCCGACCGTGAGGGTGCAGTTCTTC; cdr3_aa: CASSPTVRVQFF
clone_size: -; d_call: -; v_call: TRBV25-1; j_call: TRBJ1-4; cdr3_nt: TGTGCCAGCAGTTCCCCCGATTCCGGTGAAAAACTGTTTTTT; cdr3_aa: CASSSPDSGEKLFF
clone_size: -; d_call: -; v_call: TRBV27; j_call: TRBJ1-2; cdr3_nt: TGTGCCAGCAGTTTCAGAGGACCCGGGACCTACACCTTC; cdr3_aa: CASSFRGPGTYTF
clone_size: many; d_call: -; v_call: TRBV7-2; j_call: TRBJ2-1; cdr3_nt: TGTGCCAGCAGCTCCCTCGGGGTATACAATGAGCAGTTCTTC; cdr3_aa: CASSSLGVYNEQFF
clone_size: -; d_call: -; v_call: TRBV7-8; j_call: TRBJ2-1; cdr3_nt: TGTGCCAGCAGCCTCGGATCGGGTTCTAAGGATGAGCAGTTCTTC; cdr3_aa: CASSLGSGSKDEQFF
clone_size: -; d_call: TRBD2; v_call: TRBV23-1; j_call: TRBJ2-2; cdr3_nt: TGCGCCAGCAGCCGACCCGGTGGGGGGGACACCGGGGAGCTGTTTTTT; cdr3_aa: CASSRPGGGDTGELFF
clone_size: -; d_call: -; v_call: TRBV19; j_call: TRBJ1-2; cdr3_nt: TGTGCCAGTAGTTCCCGGTGGCCGGGTGATGGCTACACCTTC; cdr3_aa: CASSSRWPGDGYTF
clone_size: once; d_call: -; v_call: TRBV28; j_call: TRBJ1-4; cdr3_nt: TGTGCCACCGCCGACAGGAATAATGAAAAACTGTTTTTT; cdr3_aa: CATADRNNEKLFF
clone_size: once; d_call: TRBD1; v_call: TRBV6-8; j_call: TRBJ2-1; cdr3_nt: TGTGCCAGCAGTATTGCAGGGGGCAAGGAGCAGTTCTTC; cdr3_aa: CASSIAGGKEQFF
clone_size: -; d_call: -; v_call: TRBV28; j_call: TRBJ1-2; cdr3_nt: TGTGCCAGCATTTTCAACAGGGTTGGCTACACCTTC; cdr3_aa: CASIFNRVGYTF
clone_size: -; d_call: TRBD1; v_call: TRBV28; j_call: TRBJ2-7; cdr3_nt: TGTGCCAGCACCCTGTTTCTGACCGGGGGACAGGGGGTAAGAGAGCAGTACTTC; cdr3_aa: CASTLFLTGGQGVREQYF
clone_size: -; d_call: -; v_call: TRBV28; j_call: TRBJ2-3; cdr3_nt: TGTGCCAGCAGTTCTAAGGGAGAGATCACAGATACGCAGTATTTT; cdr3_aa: CASSSKGEITDTQYF
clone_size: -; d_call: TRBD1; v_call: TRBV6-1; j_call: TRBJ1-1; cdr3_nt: TGTGCCAGCAGACAGGGGCCTGGGGGTGAAGCTTTCTTT; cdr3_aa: CASRQGPGGEAFF
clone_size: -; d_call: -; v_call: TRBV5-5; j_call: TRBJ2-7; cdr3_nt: TGTGCCAGCAGCTTGTCACCGGCAGGACTCCACGAGCAGTACTTC; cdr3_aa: CASSLSPAGLHEQYF
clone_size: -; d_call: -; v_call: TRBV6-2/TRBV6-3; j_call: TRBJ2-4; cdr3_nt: TGTGCCAGCAGTTACGACAGGACTTCAGCCAAAAACATTCAGTACTTC; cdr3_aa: CASSYDRTSAKNIQYF
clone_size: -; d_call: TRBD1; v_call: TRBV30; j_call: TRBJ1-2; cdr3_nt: TGTGCCTGGAGTGCGATCAGGGGGACCGTCTATGGCTACACCTTC; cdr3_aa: CAWSAIRGTVYGYTF
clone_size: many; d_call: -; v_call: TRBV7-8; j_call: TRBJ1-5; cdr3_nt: TGTGCCAGCAGCTCAGGTTATGATGATCAGCCCCAGCATTTT; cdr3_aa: CASSSGYDDQPQHF
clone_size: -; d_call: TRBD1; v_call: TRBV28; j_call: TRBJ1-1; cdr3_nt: TGTGCCAGCAGGCGACAGGGGTTCTCTGAAGCTTTCTTT; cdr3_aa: CASRRQGFSEAFF
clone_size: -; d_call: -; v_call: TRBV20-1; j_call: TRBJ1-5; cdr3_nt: TGCAGTGCAGACCCCAGGGGTAGCAATCAGCCCCAGCATTTT; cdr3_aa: CSADPRGSNQPQHF
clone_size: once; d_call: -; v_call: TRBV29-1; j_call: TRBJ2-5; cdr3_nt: TGCAGTGTTATGGACAGGAGGGGAGAGACCCAGTACTTC; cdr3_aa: CSVMDRRGETQYF
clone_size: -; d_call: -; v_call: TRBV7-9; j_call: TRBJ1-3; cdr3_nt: TGTGCCAGCAGCTTCCGACAGAGCTCTGGAAACACCATATATTTT; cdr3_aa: CASSFRQSSGNTIYF
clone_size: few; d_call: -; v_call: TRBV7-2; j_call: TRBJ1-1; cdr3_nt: TGTGCCAGCAGCTTATTCCGGGGTGGCCGGGTCACTGAAGCTTTCTTT; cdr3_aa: CASSLFRGGRVTEAFF
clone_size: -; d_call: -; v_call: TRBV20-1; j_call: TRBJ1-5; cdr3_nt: TGCAGTGCTCGGGGGAGCAATCAGCCCCAGCATTTT; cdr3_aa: CSARGSNQPQHF
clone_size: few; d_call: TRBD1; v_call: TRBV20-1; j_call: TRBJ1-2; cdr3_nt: TGCAGTGCTGGAGACGGGACAGGGATCTATGGCTACACCTTC; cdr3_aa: CSAGDGTGIYGYTF
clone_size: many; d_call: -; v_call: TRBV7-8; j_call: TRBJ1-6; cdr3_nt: TGTGCCAGCGGGGTCAAGGACAGAAATTCACCCCTCCACTTT; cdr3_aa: CASGVKDRNSPLHF
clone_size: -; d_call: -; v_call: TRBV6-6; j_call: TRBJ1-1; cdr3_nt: TGTGCCAGCAGGTCCAGTGGGGGCCTTGAAGCTTTCTTT; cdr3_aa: CASRSSGGLEAFF
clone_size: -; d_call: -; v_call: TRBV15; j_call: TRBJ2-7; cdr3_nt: TGTGCCACCAGCAGACCGAACTACGAGCAGTACTTC; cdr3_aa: CATSRPNYEQYF